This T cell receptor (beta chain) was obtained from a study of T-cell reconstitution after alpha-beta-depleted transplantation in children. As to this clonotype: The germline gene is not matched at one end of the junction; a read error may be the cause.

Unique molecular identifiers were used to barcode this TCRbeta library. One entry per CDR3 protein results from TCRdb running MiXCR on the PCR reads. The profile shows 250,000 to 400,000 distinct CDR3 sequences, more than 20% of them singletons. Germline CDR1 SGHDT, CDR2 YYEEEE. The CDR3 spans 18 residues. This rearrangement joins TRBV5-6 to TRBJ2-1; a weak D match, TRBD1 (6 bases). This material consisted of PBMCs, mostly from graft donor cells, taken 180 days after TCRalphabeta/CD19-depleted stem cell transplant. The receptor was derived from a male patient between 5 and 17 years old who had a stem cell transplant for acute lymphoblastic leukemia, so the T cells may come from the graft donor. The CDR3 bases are TGTGCCAACAGCTTGGGGGACAACGGGTTCTACTCCTACAATGAGCAGTTCTTC. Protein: CANSLGDNGFYSYNEQFF.